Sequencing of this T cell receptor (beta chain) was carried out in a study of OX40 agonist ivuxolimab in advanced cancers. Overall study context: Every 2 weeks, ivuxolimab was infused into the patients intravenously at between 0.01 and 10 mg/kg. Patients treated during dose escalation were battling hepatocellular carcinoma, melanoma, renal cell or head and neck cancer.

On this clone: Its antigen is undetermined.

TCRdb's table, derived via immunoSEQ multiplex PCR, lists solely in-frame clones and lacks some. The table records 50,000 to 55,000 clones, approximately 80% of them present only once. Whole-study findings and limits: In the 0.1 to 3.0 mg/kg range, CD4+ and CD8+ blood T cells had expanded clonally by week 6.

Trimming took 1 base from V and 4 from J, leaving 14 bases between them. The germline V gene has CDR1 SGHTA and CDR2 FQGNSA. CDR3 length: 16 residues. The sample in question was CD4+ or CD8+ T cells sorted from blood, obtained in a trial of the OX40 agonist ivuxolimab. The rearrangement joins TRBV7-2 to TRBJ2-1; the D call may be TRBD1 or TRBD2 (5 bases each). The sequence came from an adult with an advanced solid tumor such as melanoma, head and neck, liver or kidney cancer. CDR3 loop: CASSLVGSGPYNEQFF. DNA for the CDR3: TGTGCCAGCAGCTTAGTTGGTTCGGGGCCATACAATGAGCAGTTCTTC.